A single sample is the source of the 15 T cell receptor beta chains below, sequenced in a study of CD8 T cells in Susac syndrome. cDNA came from about 0.5 to 1 ug RNA primed by random hexamers. TCRdb reprocessed the immunoSEQ multiplex PCR reads with MiXCR, giving one entry per CDR3 protein. The sample holds under 80,000 distinct CDR3 sequences, 85% to 95% seen once. Material: CD4+ T cells from PBMCs. The receptors originated from a human donor with Susac syndrome.

The rearrangement uses TRBV7-2 and TRBJ2-5; 8 positions match TRBD2. V shed 2 bases and J 5 bases; nucleotides not matched to a gene: 7. Germline CDR1 SGHTA, CDR2 FQGNSA. This CDR3 is 15 amino acids long. The DNA for the CDR3 is TGTGCCAGCAGCTTAACAGCGGGAGTCAGGGAGACCCAGTACTTC. It translates to CASSLTAGVRETQYF.

The V and J genes are TRBV4-1 and TRBJ1-1; maybe TRBD1 (6 bases). This CDR3 comprises 16 residues. CDR1 is MGHRA and CDR2 is YSYEKL in the germline V gene. With 4 bases removed from V and 5 bases from J, the gap between germline ends came to 20 bases. The CDR3 nucleotides are TGCGCCAGCAGCCGGGGGGCTGGAAGGGGCCGGACTGAAGCTTTCTTT. Translation: CASSRGAGRGRTEAFF.

The rearrangement uses TRBV3-1 and TRBJ1-1, with D uncertain. The CDR3 is 13 residues long. Trimming took 6 bases from V and 1 from J, leaving 9 bases between them. The germline gives CDR1 LGHDT, CDR2 YNNKEL (reference sequence). CDR3 protein: CASRRTENTEAFF. DNA of the CDR3: TGTGCCAGCAGGCGGACGGAGAACACTGAAGCTTTCTTT.

This clonotype has just one count. The chain is built from TRBV7-9 and TRBJ2-4; D is unclear. This CDR3 spans 16 amino acids. The germline V gene has CDR1 SEHNR and CDR2 FQNEAQ (reference sequence). V lost 0 bases to trimming and J lost 0 bases, with 9 bases between them. CDR3 sequence reads: CASSLAGLSAKNIQYF. The CDR3 coding sequence is TGTGCCAGCAGCTTAGCAGGGCTGTCAGCCAAAAACATTCAGTACTTC.

This clonotype appeared once. The J gene is TRBJ1-2, the V gene TRBV12-3 or TRBV12-4; 7 bases align to TRBD1. Unmatched junction bases numbered 11, after V lost 6 bases and J lost 4 bases. CDR3 size: 15 residues. The CDR3 reads CASSQGQVSPYGYTF. The CDR3 bases are TGTGCCAGCAGCCAAGGACAGGTTTCCCCCTATGGCTACACCTTC.

This rearrangement joins TRBV20-1 to TRBJ2-5; D perhaps matches TRBD1 (6 bases). The CDR3 extends over 15 amino acids. Germline CDR1 is DFQATT and CDR2 is SNEGSKA (reference sequence). V lost 0 bases, J lost 4 bases, and 15 bases lay in between. For the CDR3, the DNA is TGCAGTGCTAGAGAGCTGGGGGCTTCGCTAGAGACCCAGTACTTC. Translated: CSARELGASLETQYF.

The rearrangement uses TRBV5-4 and TRBJ2-3; 9 bases align to TRBD1. J was trimmed by 6 bases and V by 4 bases; bases with no gene match: 9. Germline assignment: CDR1 SGHNT and CDR2 YYREEE (reference sequence). The length of the CDR3 is 15 residues. The CDR3 protein is CASSPARQGGDTQYF. CDR3 in DNA: TGTGCCAGCAGCCCGGCTAGACAGGGGGGGGATACGCAGTATTTT.

The chain joins TRBV30 to TRBJ2-2; a weak D match, TRBD1 (6 bases). Trimming cost V 7 bases and J 6 bases, with 21 bases left between them. Germline values: CDR1 GTSNPN, CDR2 SVGIG (reference sequence). The CDR3 length is 15 residues. CDR3 DNA sequence: TGTGCCTTTCATGAGGGGGTAACCGATTCCGGGGAGCTGTTTTTT. Protein product: CAFHEGVTDSGELFF.

The CDR3 loop is CASSQDIRIQYF. Here the CDR3 DNA reads TGCGCCAGCAGCCAAGATATAAGGATACAGTACTTC. V gene TRBV4-1 combines with J gene TRBJ2-4; D gene unclear. The germline V gene encodes CDR1 MGHRA and CDR2 YSYEKL. The CDR3 runs 12 residues. V lost 0 bases and J 13 bases, leaving 10 bases between the germline ends.

V gene TRBV19 combines with J gene TRBJ1-5; 9 positions match TRBD1. Germline V gives CDR1 LNHDA, CDR2 SQIVND (reference sequence). Germline trimming cut 5 bases from V and 6 bases from J; bases unmatched to any gene: 14. The CDR3 loop spans 17 amino acids. The CDR3 DNA is TGTGCCAGTAGTCCTACGGACGGGACAGGGAGAAGTCAGCCCCAGCATTTT. Its protein product is CASSPTDGTGRSQPQHF.

This rearrangement joins TRBV21-1 to TRBJ2-1; the table's TRBD1 call for D was not verified on the DNA. TRBV21-1 is a documented pseudogene. The CDR3 has 18 residues. CDR3 coding DNA: TGTGCCAGCAGCAAGCCGCAACGGGACCCTCAAGGCTACAATGAGCAGTTCTTC. Protein: CASSKPQRDPQGYNEQFF.

The sample holds one count of this clonotype. V gene TRBV4-2 combines with J gene TRBJ2-6; the D is unclear. The V end lost 6 bases, the J end lost 0 bases, and 15 bases lay between the germline ends. The germline CDR1 and CDR2 sequences are LGHNA and YNFKEQ. CDR3 size: 17 residues. The CDR3 bases are TGTGCCAGCAGGCCGACTTACTCCTCCTCTGGGGCCAACGTCCTGACTTTC. It translates to CASRPTYSSSGANVLTF.

The chain recombines TRBV7-2 with TRBJ2-7; D ambiguous. CDR1 and CDR2 from the germline V gene are SGHTA and FQGNSA. V lost 6 bases and J lost 2, with 11 bases in between. This CDR3 comprises 13 residues. The CDR3 protein is CASSFLRTYEQYF. CDR3 coding DNA: TGTGCCAGCAGTTTTTTACGGACCTACGAGCAGTACTTC.

The chain links TRBV5-4 to TRBJ2-7; the D gene is possibly TRBD2 (6 bases). This CDR3 region has 14 residues. Trimming removed 1 base from V and 2 bases from J, with 10 bases in between. The V gene's germline CDR1 is SGHNT and CDR2 YYREEE (reference sequence). CDR3 sequence: CASSLWGGTYEQYF. CDR3 nucleotide sequence: TGTGCCAGCAGCTTGTGGGGCGGGACCTACGAGCAGTACTTC.

The rearrangement uses TRBV20-1 and TRBJ2-5, with 8 nucleotides matching TRBD2. The CDR3 contains 13 residues. The J segment lost 6 bases and the V segment lost 0 bases, leaving 3 bases of the junction unmatched. CDR1 is DFQATT and CDR2 is SNEGSKA in the germline V gene (reference sequence). CDR3 coding DNA: TGCAGTGCTAGAGACGGACTAGCAAAGACCCAGTACTTC. It yields the protein CSARDGLAKTQYF.